This entry is about one TCR beta chain. The sample originates from a study of blood T cell repertoires in COVID-19. Overall study: The United States, Italy and Spain provided the acute and convalescent COVID-19 samples. From T cells, B-cell-depleted T cells, or PBMCs came the material, which was cDNA or gDNA.

Sequencing was performed with immunoSEQ multiplex PCR; in TCRdb, only in-frame clones are kept and a portion is missing. The data hold hundreds of thousands of clones, with 75% to 90% observed a single time. Trimming at V came to 4 bases and at J to 2 bases, leaving 15 bases not matched to a gene. The CDR3 is made up of 19 amino acids. CDR1 is LNHDA, CDR2 SQIVND, per germline (reference sequence). The chain combines TRBV19 with TRBJ2-3; 10 bases are shared with TRBD2. The sequence derives from a woman in her twenties or thirties who had been exposed to COVID-19. Material: PBMCs or T cells enriched from blood (not recorded which). The CDR3 nucleotides read TGTGCCAGTAGTAGAGAAGTTCGGACACTAGCGGGGACCACAGATACGCAGTATTTT. It yields the protein CASSREVRTLAGTTDTQYF.